Presented here are 16 T cell receptor beta chains from one specimen sequenced in a study of OX40 agonist ivuxolimab in advanced cancers. Sequenced by immunoSEQ multiplex PCR; TCRdb stores in-frame clones only, minus some. Of 65,000 to 95,000 clones listed, over 85% are singletons. The sequences come from CD4+ or CD8+ T cells sorted from blood, collected in a trial of the OX40 agonist ivuxolimab. All receptors derive from an adult with an advanced solid tumor such as melanoma, head and neck, liver or kidney cancer.

This CDR3 reads CASSVRTGGFNEKLFF. The CDR3 nucleotides are TGTGCCAGTAGTGTCCGGACAGGGGGCTTTAATGAAAAACTGTTTTTT. The chain joins TRBV19 to TRBJ1-4, with 11 nucleotides matching TRBD1. In germline, CDR1 is LNHDA, CDR2 SQIVND (reference sequence). The junction had 6 bases not matched to a gene; V was cut back by 5 bases and J by 4 bases. The CDR3 has 16 amino acids.

The chain combines TRBV9 with TRBJ2-1, with 8 nucleotides matching TRBD2. The CDR3 runs to 15 residues. The germline gives CDR1 SGDLS, CDR2 YYNGEE. Trimming at V came to 4 bases and at J to 6 bases, leaving 9 bases not matched to a gene. The CDR3 sequence: CASSSRGLDFNEQFF. CDR3 coding DNA: TGTGCCAGCAGCTCCAGGGGACTAGACTTCAATGAGCAGTTCTTC.

The table lists this clone with a count of one. This sequence joins TRBV7-2 and TRBJ2-5; D ambiguous. CDR1 SGHTA and CDR2 FQGNSA come from the germline V gene. Between the trimmed V and J ends, which lost 2 bases and 0 bases, there was a span of 13 bases. The CDR3 sequence is 16 residues long. The CDR3 is CASSLTRARYQETQYF. The CDR3 DNA sequence: TGTGCCAGCAGCTTAACAAGAGCGAGATACCAAGAGACCCAGTACTTC. Together with reference TRBV7-2 and TRBJ2-5, the CDR3 gives the full variable domain: GAGVSQSPSNKVTEKGKDVELRCDPISGHTALYWYRQSLGQGLEFLIYFQGNSAPDKSGLPSDRFSAERTGGSVSTLTIQRTQQEDSAVYLCASSLTRARYQETQYFGPGTRLLVL.

The chain combines TRBV4-2 with TRBJ1-1; D possibly corresponds to TRBD1 (5 bases). This CDR3 has 13 residues. CDR1 and CDR2 from the germline V gene are LGHNA and YNFKEQ. Trimming removed 1 base from V and 10 bases from J, with 13 bases in between. The CDR3 nucleotides are TGTGCCAGCAGCCAAGCGTACGGGGGGAGAGCTTTCTTT. Its protein product is CASSQAYGGRAFF.

The chain links TRBV11-3 to TRBJ2-3; D remains unclear. Trimming left V 2 bases short and J 2 bases short, with 11 bases between. Germline lookup yields CDR1 SGHNT and CDR2 YENEEA. This CDR3 is built from 15 residues. The CDR3 spells CASSLSRSPTDTQYF. In nucleotides, the CDR3 is TGTGCCAGCAGCTTATCCAGAAGCCCCACAGATACGCAGTATTTT.

The chain has TRBV6-6 and TRBJ2-5; D remains unclear. The DNA end favors TRBJ2-7, so the J call may be wrong. The CDR3 is 14 residues long. In germline, CDR1 is MNHNY, CDR2 SVGAGI (reference sequence). The CDR3 DNA reads as TGTGCCAGCAGTTACTCCGGGCCAACCTACGAGCAGTACTTC. It encodes CASSYSGPTYEQYF.

The gene calls are TRBV2 and TRBJ2-3; D not certain. V shed 4 bases and J shed 3 bases, with 11 bases lying between them. Germline V gives CDR1 SNHLY, CDR2 FYNNEI. There are 14 residues in the CDR3. Written as DNA, the CDR3 is TGTGCCAGCAGTGGCCTTTTTGGAACAGATACGCAGTATTTT. It is translated as CASSGLFGTDTQYF.

The chain employs TRBV19 and TRBJ1-1, with D tentatively TRBD1 (5 bases). CDR1 LNHDA and CDR2 SQIVND come from the germline V gene (reference sequence). The CDR3 length is 15 residues. V was shortened by 5 bases and J by 0 bases, with 13 bases between the two germline ends. CDR3 in DNA: TGTGCCAGTAGTGGGAGACAGAAATTGAACACTGAAGCTTTCTTT. Protein: CASSGRQKLNTEAFF.

V usage is TRBV7-3 and J usage is TRBJ2-5, with TRBD1 matching over 10 bases. The CDR3 has 15 residues. CDR1 is SGHTA, CDR2 FQGTGA, per germline. Trimming removed 0 bases from V and 3 bases from J; junction bases left unmatched: 1. The CDR3: CASSLTGQGKETQYF. The CDR3 DNA sequence: TGTGCCAGCAGCTTAACGGGACAGGGGAAAGAGACCCAGTACTTC.

The V and J genes are TRBV11-1 and TRBJ2-3; the D is unclear. Per the germline V gene, CDR1 is SGHAT and CDR2 is FQDESV (reference sequence). Between the trimmed V and J ends, which lost 1 base and 2 bases, there was a span of 4 bases. The CDR3 loop spans 13 amino acids. In DNA form, the CDR3 reads TGTGCCAGCAGCTTAGACTTCACAGATACGCAGTATTTT. Residues: CASSLDFTDTQYF. Drawing the rest from reference TRBV11-1 and TRBJ2-3, the complete variable domain is EAEVAQSPRYKITEKSQAVAFWCDPISGHATLYWYRQILGQGPELLVQFQDESVVDDSQLPKDRFSAERLKGVDSTLKIQPAELGDSAMYLCASSLDFTDTQYFGPGTRLTVL.

The chain recombines TRBV28 with TRBJ2-6, with no clear D. The V gene's germline CDR1 is MDHEN and CDR2 SYDVKM. The CDR3 totals 17 residues. V gave up 4 bases and J gave up 3 bases, with 16 bases separating them. CDR3 region: CASSYPVGRDGANVLTF. CDR3 DNA: TGTGCCAGCAGTTACCCGGTGGGTCGCGATGGGGCCAACGTCCTGACTTTC.

A remark on this clone: One end of the junction varies from germline; a read error may be responsible. This chain joins TRBV7-7 and TRBJ2-5; D may match TRBD1 or TRBD2 (5 bases each). The CDR3 is made up of 16 amino acids. From germline, CDR1 is SSHAT and CDR2 FNYEAQ (reference sequence). The CDR3 is CASSLAGFRGQETQYF. The CDR3 DNA reads as TGTGCTAGCAGCTTAGCAGGGTTTCGGGGACAAGAGACCCAGTACTTC.

The chain joins TRBV6-1 to TRBJ1-5; no clear D gene. The CDR3 covers 15 residues. The germline V and J ends were trimmed by 5 bases and 0 bases, with 11 bases remaining between them. Germline lookup yields CDR1 MNHNS and CDR2 SASEGT. This CDR3 is CASSPGRISNQPQHF. The CDR3 nucleotides read TGTGCCAGCAGTCCCGGGAGGATTAGCAATCAGCCCCAGCATTTT.

This clone was observed a single time. V gene TRBV7-8 combines with J gene TRBJ1-1; possibly TRBD1 for D (5 bases). The CDR3 runs 15 residues. V lost 0 bases, J lost 11 bases, and 19 bases lay in between. CDR1 SGHVS and CDR2 FQNEAQ come from the germline V gene. The CDR3 spells CASSLASGTAVRAFF. CDR3 nucleotide sequence: TGTGCCAGCAGCTTAGCCTCCGGGACGGCGGTGCGGGCTTTCTTT.

CDR3 sequence (DNA): TGTGCCAGCAGTTTCAGGCCCAACTACGAGCAGTACTTC. Residues: CASSFRPNYEQYF. This chain uses TRBV28 with TRBJ2-7; D gene uncertain. CDR1 is MDHEN and CDR2 is SYDVKM in the germline V gene. V gave up 3 bases and J gave up 3 bases, with 9 bases separating them. This CDR3 has 13 residues.

The chain joins TRBV2 to TRBJ1-6; 7 bases map to TRBD1. Germline lookup yields CDR1 SNHLY and CDR2 FYNNEI. Trimming took 8 bases from V and 7 from J; bases not matched to a gene: 14. This CDR3 is 16 amino acids long. The CDR3 DNA follows: TGTGCCAGCGCCTTCGCAAGACAGGGAGTAAATTCACCCCTCCACTTT. This sequence encodes CASAFARQGVNSPLHF.